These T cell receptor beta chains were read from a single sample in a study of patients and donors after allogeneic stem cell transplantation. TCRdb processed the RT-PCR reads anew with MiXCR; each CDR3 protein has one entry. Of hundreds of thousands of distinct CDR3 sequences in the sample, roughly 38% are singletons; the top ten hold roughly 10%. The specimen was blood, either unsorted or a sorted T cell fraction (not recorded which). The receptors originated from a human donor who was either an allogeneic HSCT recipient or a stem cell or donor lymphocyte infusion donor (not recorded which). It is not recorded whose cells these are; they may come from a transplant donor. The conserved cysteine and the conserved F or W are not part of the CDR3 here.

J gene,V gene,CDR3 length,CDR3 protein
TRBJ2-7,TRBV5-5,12,ASSLRVPSYEQY
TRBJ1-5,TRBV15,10,ATSRDDQPQH
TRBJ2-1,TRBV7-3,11,ASSSGRATEQF
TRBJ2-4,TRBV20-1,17,SALLRGTGGRIAKNIQY
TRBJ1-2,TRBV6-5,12,ASSSSNRGYGYT
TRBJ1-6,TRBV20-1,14,SARDPADTPNSPLH
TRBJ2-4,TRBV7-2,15,ASSLAGQGGAKNIQY
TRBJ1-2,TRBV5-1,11,ASSLAEQAGYT
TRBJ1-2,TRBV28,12,ASSLPGLSYGYT
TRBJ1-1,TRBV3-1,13,ASSPTGPLNTEAF
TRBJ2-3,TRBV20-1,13,SASRSGGAADTQY
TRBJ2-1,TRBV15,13,ATSRYIGLNNEQF
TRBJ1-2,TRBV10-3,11,AIRPQGTYGYT
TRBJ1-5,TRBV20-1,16,SARGLTGDSRSNQPQH
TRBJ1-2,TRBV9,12,ASSGVGTNYGYT